A selection of T cell receptor beta chains follows, all from one sample in a study of blood T cell repertoires in COVID-19. This table comes from immunoSEQ multiplex PCR, and its TCRdb copy is limited to in-frame clones, with some not included. The sample records around 35,000 clones, around nine tenths being singletons. The sample was peripheral blood. The receptor source for this set is a human donor in a cohort sampled during active COVID-19. Both conserved end residues are part of each CDR3. The D gene is left open where the match is weak. Not all rows give a size; the values are once, few, many and, for expanded clones, a class.

v_gene,d_gene,j_gene,abundance,CDR3nt,CDR3aa
TRBV7-8,TRBD2,TRBJ2-5,-,TGTGCCAGCAGCGCGCGGGGGAGAGAGACCCAGTACTTC,CASSARGRETQYF
TRBV13,TRBD2,TRBJ2-1,-,TGTGCCAGCAGCTCTATGGGGACTAGCGGATACAATGAGCAGTTCTTC,CASSSMGTSGYNEQFF
TRBV5-3,TRBD1,TRBJ1-2,once,TGTGCCAGAAGCTTAGGGACAGGGGGATCAAACTATGGCTACACCTTC,CARSLGTGGSNYGYTF
TRBV15,-,TRBJ2-2,once,TGTGCCACCAGCAACCCAGGGGACACCGGGGAGCTGTTTTTT,CATSNPGDTGELFF
TRBV6-4,-,TRBJ2-1,-,TGTGCCAGCAAGGGTAGCGGAGATTACAATGAGCAGTTCTTC,CASKGSGDYNEQFF
TRBV11-2,-,TRBJ1-1,-,TGTGCCAGCAGCTTAGTGGTCCTGCAGGGCGCTGAAGCTTTCTTT,CASSLVVLQGAEAFF
TRBV27,-,TRBJ2-7,few,TGTGCCAGCAGACTCGGGACATTGGCCTACGAGCAGTACTTC,CASRLGTLAYEQYF
TRBV28,-,TRBJ2-1,-,TGTGCCAGCAGTTCCCTTCCCCGGACAGATACCTACAATGAGCAGTTCTTC,CASSSLPRTDTYNEQFF
TRBV12-5,-,TRBJ2-1,-,TGTGCTAGTGGTTTGGTCTTGAGCGGAGGAGGGAATGAGCAGTTCTTC,CASGLVLSGGGNEQFF
TRBV9,-,TRBJ2-1,-,TGTGCCAGCAGCCTCGACAATGAGCAGTTCTTC,CASSLDNEQFF
TRBV21-1,-,TRBJ1-5,-,TGTGCCAGCAGCAAAGTAGAGGGTAGTCAGCCCCAGCATTTT,CASSKVEGSQPQHF
TRBV20-1,-,TRBJ2-7,-,TGCAGTGCTAGAGTCGTTGACGAGCAGTACTTC,CSARVVDEQYF
TRBV6-6,TRBD1,TRBJ1-2,-,TGTGCCAGCAGTCCGGGACAGAACTATGGCTACACCTTC,CASSPGQNYGYTF
TRBV2,-,TRBJ1-5,once,TGTGCCAGCAGGGCAGAATGGCCCCAGCATTTT,CASRAEWPQHF
TRBV18,-,TRBJ1-2,-,TGTGCCAGCTCACAGGGGCTAGGCCCTAACTATGGCTACACCTTC,CASSQGLGPNYGYTF
TRBV6-5,TRBD2,TRBJ2-2,-,TGTGCCAGCTCAGCGGGAGCCGACACCGGGGAGCTGTTTTTT,CASSAGADTGELFF
TRBV28,TRBD2,TRBJ2-7,-,TGTGCCAGCAGCTCCGACCCGGGACTAACGAGGGAGCAGTACTTC,CASSSDPGLTREQYF
TRBV5-1,TRBD2,TRBJ2-5,once,TGCGCCAGCAGCATGGGACTAGCGGTAGAGACCCAGTACTTC,CASSMGLAVETQYF
TRBV4-3,TRBD1,TRBJ1-1,-,TGCGCCAGCAGCCAAGCACAGGGGGGGAACACTGAAGCTTTCTTT,CASSQAQGGNTEAFF
TRBV7-3,-,TRBJ2-5,-,TGTGCCAGCAGTAACAGACAGGGAGGTCGGGAGACCCAGTACTTC,CASSNRQGGRETQYF
TRBV6-1,-,TRBJ1-1,-,TGTGCCAGCAGTGAAAGGGAGGGGGAGGGGGTTGAAGCTTTCTTT,CASSEREGEGVEAFF
TRBV18,-,TRBJ1-6,once,TGTGCCAGCTCACCAGAGGCAGGGGTAATTTCACCCCTCCACTTT,CASSPEAGVISPLHF
TRBV5-1,TRBD1,TRBJ1-3,-,TGCGCCAGCAGCGCAGGACAGGGTTTCTCTGGAAACACCATATATTTT,CASSAGQGFSGNTIYF
TRBV7-5,-,TRBJ2-2,-,TGTGCCAGAAGCTTAACCCCCCCGGGACAGGGAAACACCGGGGAGCTGTTTTTT,CARSLTPPGQGNTGELFF
TRBV6-6,-,TRBJ1-2,-,TGTGCCAGCGGAGTCGGGGGTTGGTATGGCTACACCTTC,CASGVGGWYGYTF
TRBV5-1,TRBD2,TRBJ2-2,-,TGCGCCAGCAGCCCGGGACTAGACGACGGGGAGCTGTTTTTT,CASSPGLDDGELFF
TRBV2,-,TRBJ1-5,-,TGTGCCAGCAGGTACAATCAGCCCCAGCATTTT,CASRYNQPQHF
TRBV7-8,-,TRBJ1-6,medium-sized,TGTGCCAGCAGCTCTAGGGGGGGGTTCGGGCCACCCCTCCACTTT,CASSSRGGFGPPLHF
TRBV20-1,TRBD2,TRBJ2-5,-,TGCAGTGCTAGTGGTGGGAGGGCCGTGGGGGAGACCCAGTACTTC,CSASGGRAVGETQYF
TRBV6-1,-,TRBJ1-2,-,TGTGCCAGCAGTGAACAGGGTAACTATGGCTACACCTTC,CASSEQGNYGYTF
TRBV21-1,-,TRBJ2-1,-,TGTGCCAGCAGCAAAACTAAGGTCCTTGAGCAGTTCTTC,CASSKTKVLEQFF
TRBV19,-,TRBJ2-6,-,TGTGCCAGTAGTATAGATGCGCTTGGGGGCAGTACCTTCTCTGGGGCCAACGTCCTGACTTTC,CASSIDALGGSTFSGANVLTF
TRBV7-8,TRBD1,TRBJ1-5,-,TGTGCCAGCAGCTCCGGGACAGTTAATCAGCCCCAGCATTTT,CASSSGTVNQPQHF
TRBV27,TRBD2,TRBJ2-1,-,TGTGCCACTAGGACTAGCGGGAGCTTTGAGCAGTTCTTC,CATRTSGSFEQFF
TRBV19,-,TRBJ1-5,-,TGTGCCAGTAGTATCAGGGAGGTTCAGCCCCAGCATTTT,CASSIREVQPQHF
TRBV30,-,TRBJ1-6,once,TGTGCCTGGAGTACTACAGTTGGGAGTTCACCCCTCCACTTT,CAWSTTVGSSPLHF
TRBV7-2,TRBD2,TRBJ2-7,-,TGTGCCAGCAGTTCGTTCGGGGGGACCACCTACGAGCAGTACTTC,CASSSFGGTTYEQYF
TRBV4-2,-,TRBJ1-1,-,TGTGCCAGCAGCCAAGGGGGGGGAAACACTGAAGCTTTCTTT,CASSQGGGNTEAFF
TRBV5-6,-,TRBJ2-5,-,TGTGCCAGCAGCTTGGGACAGATGGAGACCCAGTACTTC,CASSLGQMETQYF
TRBV7-2,-,TRBJ2-3,-,TGTGCCAGCAGCTTCCGGGGACTCTTCACAGATACGCAGTATTTT,CASSFRGLFTDTQYF
TRBV11-2,TRBD2,TRBJ2-2,-,TGTGCCAGCAGCGTCGGACTAGCGGGATACACCGGGGAGCTGTTTTTT,CASSVGLAGYTGELFF
TRBV29-1,TRBD2,TRBJ2-3,-,TGCAGCCTACGCGGACTAGCGGGAGGGCAGACAGATACGCAGTATTTT,CSLRGLAGGQTDTQYF
TRBV13,-,TRBJ1-1,-,TGTGCCAGCAGCTTAGGGGCAGTAAGGGGGGGAACTGAAGCTTTCTTT,CASSLGAVRGGTEAFF
TRBV19,-,TRBJ2-3,-,TGTGCCAGTAGTCCCTTCGGGTATTTGGGCACAGATACGCAGTATTTT,CASSPFGYLGTDTQYF
TRBV3-1/TRBV3-2,TRBD2,TRBJ2-4,-,TGTGCCAGCAGCCAAGGACTAGCGGGAGGGCGGGGCAAAAACATTCAGTACTTC,CASSQGLAGGRGKNIQYF
TRBV6-2/TRBV6-3,-,TRBJ1-5,-,TGTGCCAGCAGTACAGGGTATAGCAATCAGCCCCAGCATTTT,CASSTGYSNQPQHF